Presented here are 27 T cell receptor beta chains from one specimen sequenced in a study of blood T cells in healthy people across ages. Through a sample-barcoded 5' primer and a J-beta primer mix, a second PCR was run for roughly 6 to 11 cycles. One entry per CDR3 protein results from TCRdb running MiXCR on the 5' RACE reads. The data contain some 700,000 distinct CDR3 sequences, 35% to 45% of them seen just once; the ten biggest clones take up more than 20%. The sample taken for sequencing was blood. The receptors originated from a woman aged 55-75 years in good health.

This clonotype has only a few counts. The V and J genes are TRBV6-1 and TRBJ2-4; 7 nucleotides agree with TRBD2. The ends lost 5 bases at V and 8 bases at J; junction bases unmatched: 9. This CDR3 is built from 14 residues. Germline V gene sequence: CDR1 MNHNS, CDR2 SASEGT. CDR3: CASSRGVGGDIQYF. The DNA for the CDR3 is TGTGCCAGCAGTCGGGGGGTAGGAGGGGACATTCAGTACTTC.

The chain links TRBV3-1 to TRBJ2-7, with TRBD2 matching over 8 bases. The CDR3 contains 15 residues. J was trimmed by 1 base and V by 2 bases; bases with no gene match: 4. The germline V gene encodes CDR1 LGHDT and CDR2 YNNKEL (reference sequence). This CDR3 is CASSQPAGASYEQYF. CDR3 DNA: TGTGCCAGCAGCCAACCAGCGGGGGCATCCTACGAGCAGTACTTC.

Comments on this clonotype: This may be a read error: a much more frequent sequence differs by one nucleotide. This sequence joins TRBV29-1 and TRBJ2-7; 7 nucleotides match TRBD1. The CDR3 runs 14 residues. The germline V gene has CDR1 SQVTM and CDR2 ANQGSEA. CDR3 region: CSVTTGVLDYKQYF. CDR3 nucleotides: TGCAGCGTTACCACAGGGGTATTAGACTACAAGCAGTACTTC.

V is TRBV13 and J is TRBJ2-4; D gene ambiguous. The germline gives CDR1 PRHDT, CDR2 FYEKMQ (reference sequence). The CDR3 contains 15 residues. V was shortened by 0 bases and J by 0 bases, with 6 bases between the two germline ends. The CDR3 bases are TGTGCCAGCAGCTTAGGGGATCTAGCCAAAAACATTCAGTACTTC. It yields the protein CASSLGDLAKNIQYF.

In this sample, this clonotype turned up a few times. The CDR3 DNA reads as TGTGCCAGCAGTGCCGCCGGGACAGGGCGAACTGAAGCTTTCTTT. Its translation is CASSAAGTGRTEAFF. The gene calls are TRBV27 and TRBJ1-1; 9 bases match TRBD1. V dropped 5 bases and J dropped 5; count of bases not matched to a gene: 9. The CDR3 contains 15 residues. Germline CDR1 MNHEY, CDR2 SMNVEV (reference sequence).

This clonotype was seen only a few times. The chain uses TRBV4-1 and TRBJ2-1; tentative D call: TRBD1 (6 bases). Germline lookup yields CDR1 MGHRA and CDR2 YSYEKL. V lost 0 bases to trimming and J lost 4 bases, with 10 bases between them. The CDR3 has 15 residues. The CDR3 here is CASSQDGGLYNEQFF. DNA for the CDR3: TGCGCCAGCAGCCAAGATGGGGGCCTGTACAATGAGCAGTTCTTC.

V gene TRBV6-2 or TRBV6-3 combines with J gene TRBJ2-7; D might be TRBD1 (5 bases). This CDR3 is built from 15 residues. Trimming took 6 bases from V and 2 from J, leaving 17 bases between them. Germline CDR1 is MNHEY and CDR2 is SVGEGT. CDR3 sequence reads: CASSAAGMLTYEQYF. In nucleotides, the CDR3 is TGTGCCAGCAGCGCGGCAGGGATGCTCACCTACGAGCAGTACTTC.

This clonotype turned up a few times. The V call is TRBV28, the J call TRBJ1-2; D is unclear. This CDR3 contains 12 residues. CDR1 MDHEN and CDR2 SYDVKM come from the germline V gene. Deletions cut 8 bases from V and 4 bases from J, with 11 bases between. The CDR3 region is CASEIDPYGYTF. The CDR3 nucleotides read TGTGCCAGCGAGATCGACCCCTATGGCTACACCTTC.

The chain combines TRBV12-3 or TRBV12-4 with TRBJ1-4, with D hard to call. V was cut by 8 bases and J by 8 bases, with 12 bases left in between. This CDR3 has 12 amino acids. The CDR3 DNA reads as TGTGCCAGCGGTAGGGTCGGCGAAAAACTGTTTTTT. Translation gives CASGRVGEKLFF.

The chain combines TRBV20-1 with TRBJ2-7; D ambiguous. This CDR3 spans 12 amino acids. V was cut by 6 bases and J by 4 bases, with 13 bases left in between. Germline lookup yields CDR1 DFQATT and CDR2 SNEGSKA (reference sequence). The CDR3, as DNA: TGCAGTGCCAAGCCGGATTTTTACGAGCAGTACTTC. Residues: CSAKPDFYEQYF.

Notes on this clonotype: A much larger clone differs from this one at a single base, so this may be a read error. The chain uses TRBV11-2 and TRBJ2-5; no reliable D call. The J call is doubtful: the DNA matches TRBJ2-7 better. CDR3 length equals 11 residues. CDR1 is SGHAT and CDR2 is FQNNGV in the germline V gene. CDR3 in amino acids: CASSWGDEQYF. The CDR3 bases are TGTGCCAGCAGCTGGGGTGACGAGCAGTACTTC.

This clonotype was seen more than once but under ten times. V gene TRBV9 combines with J gene TRBJ2-7; perhaps TRBD2 as D (6 bases). CDR1 and CDR2 from the germline V gene are SGDLS and YYNGEE. V was cut by 3 bases and J by 3 bases, with 10 bases left in between. This CDR3 spans 13 amino acids. Written as DNA, the CDR3 is TGTGCCAGCAGCGCGGGACTTGGCTACGAGCAGTACTTC. Protein: CASSAGLGYEQYF.

This clonotype showed up many times. The V gene is TRBV11-2, the J gene TRBJ2-2, with a tentative D call TRBD2 (6 bases). CDR3 length equals 15 residues. Germline V gene sequence: CDR1 SGHAT, CDR2 FQNNGV. The V and J ends lost 5 bases and 3 bases respectively, with 13 bases between them. CDR3 nucleotide sequence: TGTGCCAGCAGCCCACTGCCGGGGGACACCGGGGAGCTGTTTTTT. This gives the protein CASSPLPGDTGELFF.

This clonotype has only a few counts. The J gene is TRBJ2-1, the V gene TRBV15; D unclear. CDR1 and CDR2 from the germline V gene are LNHNV and YYDKDF (reference sequence). This CDR3 comprises 12 residues. V was pared by 6 bases and J by 10 bases, with 13 bases between. DNA for the CDR3: TGTGCCACCAGTAAAGTCCGACACGAGCAGTTCTTC. Encoded protein: CATSKVRHEQFF.

J is TRBJ2-7 and V is TRBV7-9; D gene unclear. CDR1 and CDR2 (germline): SEHNR, FQNEAQ (reference sequence). This CDR3 comprises 19 residues. V was shortened by 2 bases and J by 3 bases, with 26 bases between the two germline ends. This chain's CDR3 is CASSLIPLVPETVDYEQYF. The CDR3 region has the DNA TGTGCCAGCAGCTTAATACCACTGGTACCCGAGACGGTGGACTACGAGCAGTACTTC.

The V gene is TRBV20-1, the J gene TRBJ2-5; tentative D call: TRBD2 (6 bases). CDR3 length: 16 amino acids. Looked up from germline, CDR1 is DFQATT and CDR2 is SNEGSKA (reference sequence). V was shortened by 1 base and J by 11 bases, with 26 bases between the two germline ends. As DNA, the CDR3 is TGCAGTGCTAGAGGCCTGGGGCGGGACCCGCACAATGAGCAGTACTTC. It codes for CSARGLGRDPHNEQYF.

This clonotype was seen repeatedly, ten times or more. The chain employs TRBV5-1 and TRBJ2-7; 9 bases agree with TRBD1. CDR3 size: 15 residues. Germline V gene lookup returns CDR1 SGHRS and CDR2 YFSETQ. With 2 bases clipped from V and 1 base from J, the junction kept 4 bases outside the gene matches. As DNA, the CDR3 is TGCGCCAGCAGCTTCGAACAGGGGGCATCCTACGAGCAGTACTTC. Its translation: CASSFEQGASYEQYF.

This clonotype was seen just once. This rearrangement joins TRBV28 to TRBJ2-2, with 8 positions matching TRBD1. This CDR3 contains 17 residues. CDR1 and CDR2 (germline): MDHEN, SYDVKM. The V segment lost 5 bases and the J segment 0 bases; nucleotides outside the gene matches: 8. The DNA of the CDR3 is TGTGCCAGCAGTGCAGGGGGACAGGACGCGAACACCGGGGAGCTGTTTTTT. It yields the protein CASSAGGQDANTGELFF.

The chain has TRBV20-1 and TRBJ1-2; D ambiguous. V was clipped by 8 bases and J by 6 bases, with 10 bases between them. This CDR3 comprises 10 residues. Germline CDR1 DFQATT, CDR2 SNEGSKA (reference sequence). CDR3 coding DNA: TGCAGTACTTCCTCACATGGCTACACCTTC. This codes for CSTSSHGYTF.

The chain joins TRBV18 to TRBJ2-1, with D possibly TRBD2 on 6 matching bases. Germline loops: CDR1 KGHSH, CDR2 LQKENI. The CDR3 is 15 residues long. V was clipped by 3 bases and J by 3 bases, with 12 bases between them. CDR3 in amino acids: CASSPGTPNYNEQFF. CDR3 nucleotides: TGTGCCAGCTCACCCGGGACTCCGAACTACAATGAGCAGTTCTTC.

This clonotype was counted between two and nine times. The genes are TRBV20-1 and TRBJ1-6; D is uncertain. V was clipped by 0 bases and J by 10 bases, with 16 bases between them. Germline V gene lookup returns CDR1 DFQATT and CDR2 SNEGSKA (reference sequence). This CDR3 is 15 amino acids long. The DNA of the CDR3 is TGCAGTGCTAGAGAACCCGGTATCCGGAGCTCACCCCTCCACTTT. Protein sequence: CSAREPGIRSSPLHF.

The chain uses TRBV10-1 and TRBJ2-7, with 8 bases that match TRBD2. CDR1 and CDR2 from the germline V gene are WNHNN and SYGVQD (reference sequence). This CDR3 spans 15 amino acids. Germline trimming cut 4 bases from V and 4 bases from J; bases unmatched to any gene: 9. The CDR3 DNA reads TGCGCCAGCAGTGCGATTAGCGGGGCAAAGTACGAGCAGTACTTC. It codes for CASSAISGAKYEQYF.

The rearrangement joins TRBV4-2 to TRBJ1-1; 9 bases agree with TRBD1. Germline V CDR1 and CDR2: LGHNA, YNFKEQ. Losses at the gene ends were 3 bases for V and 6 bases for J; bases not matched to a gene: 8. This CDR3 is built from 15 residues. DNA of the CDR3: TGTGCCAGCAGCCACGAGTACAGGGGGCGGGCTGAAGCTTTCTTT. As protein: CASSHEYRGRAEAFF.

The chain links TRBV24-1 to TRBJ2-7; 7 nucleotides match TRBD1. The germline V gene has CDR1 KGHDR and CDR2 SFDVKD. The CDR3 is 15 residues long. J gave up 1 base and V 8 bases, and 10 bases lay outside the gene matches. The CDR3, as DNA: TGTGCCACCAATTCACGGACAGGCCCATCCTACGAGCAGTACTTC. Translating it yields CATNSRTGPSYEQYF.

The chain joins TRBV20-1 to TRBJ2-3; TRBD2 matches at 7 bases. J lost 5 bases, V lost 6 bases, and 11 bases had no gene match. The V gene's germline CDR1 is DFQATT and CDR2 SNEGSKA (reference sequence). There are 14 residues in the CDR3. The CDR3 DNA follows: TGCAGTGCGCAGAGCGGGGTAGGCATAGATACGCAGTATTTT. Translating it yields CSAQSGVGIDTQYF.

The chain combines TRBV12-3 or TRBV12-4 with TRBJ1-2, with D unclear. There are 12 residues in the CDR3. V lost 3 bases, J lost 6 bases, and 8 bases lay in between. CDR3 loop: CASSFVRDGYTF. The CDR3 DNA reads as TGTGCCAGCAGTTTTGTACGGGATGGCTACACCTTC.

This sequence joins TRBV25-1 and TRBJ2-3; no reliable D call. The CDR3 sequence is 13 residues long. V lost 5 bases, J lost 0 bases, and 6 bases lay in between. CDR1 MGHDK and CDR2 SYGVNS come from the germline V gene. The CDR3 region is CASSTPSTDTQYF. The CDR3 region has the DNA TGTGCCAGCAGTACCCCTAGCACAGATACGCAGTATTTT. The variable domain in full, with the rest retrieved from reference TRBV25-1 and TRBJ2-3, is EADIYQTPRYLVIGTGKKITLECSQTMGHDKMYWYQQDPGMELHLIHYSYGVNSTEKGDLSSESTVSRIRTEHFPLTLESARPSHTSQYLCASSTPSTDTQYFGPGTRLTVL.